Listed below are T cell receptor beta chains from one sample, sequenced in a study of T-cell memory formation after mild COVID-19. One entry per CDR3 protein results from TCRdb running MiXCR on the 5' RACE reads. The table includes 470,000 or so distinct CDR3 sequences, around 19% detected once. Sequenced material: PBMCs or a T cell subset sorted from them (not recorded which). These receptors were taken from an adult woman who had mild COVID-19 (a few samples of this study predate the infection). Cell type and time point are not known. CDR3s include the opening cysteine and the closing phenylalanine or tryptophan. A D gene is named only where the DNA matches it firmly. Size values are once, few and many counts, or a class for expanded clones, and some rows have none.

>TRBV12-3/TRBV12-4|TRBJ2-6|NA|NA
TGTGCCAGCGGTAAGAGAGGGTCTGGGGCCAACGTCCTGACTTTC
CASGKRGSGANVLTF
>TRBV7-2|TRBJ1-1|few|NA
TGTGCCAGCAGTAAAACAGGCGTTGTGGAAGCTTTCTTT
CASSKTGVVEAFF
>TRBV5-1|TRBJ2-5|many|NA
TGCGCCAGCAGCCCCGGAGGATGGGAGACCCAGTACTTC
CASSPGGWETQYF
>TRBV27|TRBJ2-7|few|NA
TGTGCCAGCAGTTCGTGGGACGGCCTAGGGGAGCAGTACTTC
CASSSWDGLGEQYF
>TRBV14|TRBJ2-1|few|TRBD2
TGTGCCAGCAGCCCCGGGACTAGCGGGACGGGTGAGCAGTTCTTC
CASSPGTSGTGEQFF
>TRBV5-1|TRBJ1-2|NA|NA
TGCGCCAGCAGCTTGGACAGGGTCCATGGCTACACCTTC
CASSLDRVHGYTF
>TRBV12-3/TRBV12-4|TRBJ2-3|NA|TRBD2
TGTGCCAGCAGCCGACTAGCGGGAGGGCCTTTAGCCCTGACAGATACGCAGTATTTT
CASSRLAGGPLALTDTQYF
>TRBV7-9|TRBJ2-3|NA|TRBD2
TGTGCCAGCACCGCTAGCGGGAGCCGACCAGATACGCAGTATTTT
CASTASGSRPDTQYF
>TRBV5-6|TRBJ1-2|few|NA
TGTGCCAGCAGCTTGGTGGGCGATATAGCTAACTATGGCTACACCTTC
CASSLVGDIANYGYTF
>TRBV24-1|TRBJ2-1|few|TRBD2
TGTGCCACCAGGGCGGGGGTTTACAATGAGCAGTTCTTC
CATRAGVYNEQFF
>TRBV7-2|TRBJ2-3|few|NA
TGTGCCAGCAGCTTCCAAGAAGAGTGGGCAGATACGCAGTATTTT
CASSFQEEWADTQYF
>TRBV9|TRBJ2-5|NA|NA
TGTGCCAGCAGCGTAGGCTGGGGGCAAGAGACCCAGTACTTC
CASSVGWGQETQYF
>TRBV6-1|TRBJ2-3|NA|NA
TGTGCCAGCAGTGAAGCGTGGAGGCCAGATACGCAGTATTTT
CASSEAWRPDTQYF
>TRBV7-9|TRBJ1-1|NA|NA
TGTGCCAGCAGCTTAGTCCTGTCCACTGAAGCTTTCTTT
CASSLVLSTEAFF
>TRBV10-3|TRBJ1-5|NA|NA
TGTGCCATCAGTGAGTCATTCCACAGAGATAGCAATCAGCCCCAGCATTTT
CAISESFHRDSNQPQHF
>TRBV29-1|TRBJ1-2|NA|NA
TGCAGCGTTGTGCGGGAGGCGTATGGCTACACCTTC
CSVVREAYGYTF
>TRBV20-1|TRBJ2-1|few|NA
TGCAGTGCTAGAAGGGGGAGATGGGAGTTCTTC
CSARRGRWEFF
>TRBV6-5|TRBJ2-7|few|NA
TGTGCCAGCAGTTACTGGGCGACAAAGTCCGATTACGAGCAGTACTTC
CASSYWATKSDYEQYF
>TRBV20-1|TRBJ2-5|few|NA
TGCAGTGCTAGAGACCACACAGGGATCCAAGAGACCCAGTACTTC
CSARDHTGIQETQYF
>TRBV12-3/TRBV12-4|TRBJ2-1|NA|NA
TGTGCCAGCAGGACAGACAATGAGCAGTTCTTC
CASRTDNEQFF
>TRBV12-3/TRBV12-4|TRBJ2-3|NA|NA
TGTGCCAGCAGCTTGGGGGATGGGGGGAAAAGCACAGATACGCAGTATTTT
CASSLGDGGKSTDTQYF
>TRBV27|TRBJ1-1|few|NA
TGTGCCAGCAGTTTTTTGTTCTCCGGGCGGAGCACTGAAGCTTTCTTT
CASSFLFSGRSTEAFF
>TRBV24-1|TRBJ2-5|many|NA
TGTGCCACCAGTGATGGGGTCTTCGGGACCCAGTACTTC
CATSDGVFGTQYF
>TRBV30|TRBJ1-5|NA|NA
TGTGCCTGGAGTGAAGGGAGCTATAGCAATCAGCCCCAGCATTTT
CAWSEGSYSNQPQHF
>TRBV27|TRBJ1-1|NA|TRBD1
TGTGCCAGCAGTGGGGACAGGAAGGGGGCTGAAGCTTTCTTT
CASSGDRKGAEAFF
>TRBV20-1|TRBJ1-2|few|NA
TGCAGTGCTTTTGAGTATGGCTACACCTTC
CSAFEYGYTF
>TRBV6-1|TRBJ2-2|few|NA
TGTGCCACCAGGACGGGGCAGAACACCGGGGAGCTGTTTTTT
CATRTGQNTGELFF
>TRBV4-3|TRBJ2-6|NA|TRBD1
TGCGCCAGCAGCCAAGTTTTTGCAGGGGGTGGTGGGGCCAACGTCCTGACTTTC
CASSQVFAGGGGANVLTF
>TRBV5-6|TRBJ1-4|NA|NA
TGTGCCAGCAGCTTCTTACGGGACATGAATGAAAAACTGTTTTTT
CASSFLRDMNEKLFF
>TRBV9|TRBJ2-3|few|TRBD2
TGTGCCATCACCGGTATTGCGCGGGGGGGCTTAACAGATACGCAGTATTTT
CAITGIARGGLTDTQYF
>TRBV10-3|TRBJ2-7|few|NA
TGTGCCAATGCTGACGGGGTCTCCTACGAGCAGTACTTC
CANADGVSYEQYF
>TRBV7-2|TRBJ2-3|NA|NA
TGTGCCAGCAGCTTAGGATCAGCCGGCACAGATACGCAGTATTTT
CASSLGSAGTDTQYF
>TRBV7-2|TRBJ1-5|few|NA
TGTGCCAGCAGCTTAGAGGTCGGGGGGCCCTATAGCAATCAGCCCCAGCATTTT
CASSLEVGGPYSNQPQHF
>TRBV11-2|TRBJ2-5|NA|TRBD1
TGTGCCAGCACTAACAGGGGGGAGACCCAGTACTTC
CASTNRGETQYF
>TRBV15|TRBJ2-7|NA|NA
TGTGCCACCAGCAGACAACCGGGGACCAACTACGAGCAGTACTTC
CATSRQPGTNYEQYF
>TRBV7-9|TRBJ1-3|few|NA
TGTGCCAGCAGCCAGGCAGGGGCTGGAAACACCATATATTTT
CASSQAGAGNTIYF
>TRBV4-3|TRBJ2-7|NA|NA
TGCGCCAGCAGCCAAGGTGACGGGACAACCACCTACGAGCAGTACTTC
CASSQGDGTTTYEQYF
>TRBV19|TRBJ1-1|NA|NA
TGTGCCAGTAGTATGGACAGGAACACTGAAGCTTTCTTT
CASSMDRNTEAFF
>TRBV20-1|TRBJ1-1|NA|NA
TGCAGTGTGCTCGGAGCTTCGCGGACTGAAGCTTTCTTT
CSVLGASRTEAFF
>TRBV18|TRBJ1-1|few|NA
TGTGCCAGCTCACCACAACGGGGGAAGAACACTGAAGCTTTCTTT
CASSPQRGKNTEAFF
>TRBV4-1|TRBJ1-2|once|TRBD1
TGCGCCAGCAGCCACTCGGCGGGGAGGGGGCGCGAGGGCTACACCTTC
CASSHSAGRGREGYTF
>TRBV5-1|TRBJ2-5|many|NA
TGCGCCAGCAGCTGGAATGCTGGATACCAAGAGACCCAGTACTTC
CASSWNAGYQETQYF
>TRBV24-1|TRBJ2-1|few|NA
TGTGCCACCAGTGACACTGATCTCTGGGAGCAGTTCTTC
CATSDTDLWEQFF
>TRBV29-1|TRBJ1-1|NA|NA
TGCAGCGTTGATTGGGGGAGAACTGAAGCTTTCTTT
CSVDWGRTEAFF
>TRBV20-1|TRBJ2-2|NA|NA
TGCAGTGCTAGAAAAGACGCGGCGGGCACCGGGGAGCTGTTTTTT
CSARKDAAGTGELFF
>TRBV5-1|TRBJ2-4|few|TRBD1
TGCGCCAGCAGTCCGAAACAGGGGTTAGCCAAAAACATTCAGTACTTC
CASSPKQGLAKNIQYF
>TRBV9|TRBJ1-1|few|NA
TGTGCCAGCAGCGTCGCGACTGCTGGGGATGAAGCTTTCTTT
CASSVATAGDEAFF
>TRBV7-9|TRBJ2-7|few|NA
TGTGCCAGCAGCCCCGTCGGGCAGGGAAGGGGAGAGCAGTACTTC
CASSPVGQGRGEQYF
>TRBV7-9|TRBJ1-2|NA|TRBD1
TGTGCCAGCAGCGACCGGGACAGGCCTTTCTATGGCTACACCTTC
CASSDRDRPFYGYTF
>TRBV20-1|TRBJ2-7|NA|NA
TGCAGTGCTAGAGAAAGAGCGGACCCCTCTTACGAGCAGTACTTC
CSARERADPSYEQYF
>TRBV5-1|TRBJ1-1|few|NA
TGCGCCAGCAGCTTGGTAGACAGCTCTACTGAAGCTTTCTTT
CASSLVDSSTEAFF
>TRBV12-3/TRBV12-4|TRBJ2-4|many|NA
TGTGCCAGCAGTTTAGGGGAAGCCAAAAACATTCAGTACTTC
CASSLGEAKNIQYF
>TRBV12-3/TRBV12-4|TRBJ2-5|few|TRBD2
TGTGCCAGCAGTTTTTCGGTCCAGCGGGAGGGAATCCAAGAGACCCAGTACTTC
CASSFSVQREGIQETQYF
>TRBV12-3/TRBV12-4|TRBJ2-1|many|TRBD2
TGTGCCAGCAGGCTGAATAGCGGGGGGCAACAGTTCTTC
CASRLNSGGQQFF
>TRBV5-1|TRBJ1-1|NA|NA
TGCGCCAGCAGCTTGGCCCCCTCCGAGGACACTGAAGCTTTCTTT
CASSLAPSEDTEAFF
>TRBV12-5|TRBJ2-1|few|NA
TGTGCTAGTGGTTTTAGTGGGGAGCAGTTCTTC
CASGFSGEQFF